A single sample is the source of the 28 T cell receptor beta chains below, sequenced in a study of blood T cell repertoires in COVID-19. TCRdb's table, derived via immunoSEQ multiplex PCR, lists solely in-frame clones and lacks some. The data contain some 220,000 clones, approximately 85% of them singletons. Sample: peripheral blood. All receptors come from a man aged 50-60 years with acute or convalescent COVID-19.

This chain links TRBV7-2 with TRBJ2-7; TRBD2 agrees at 8 bases. The CDR3 has 15 amino acids. Germline trimming cut 4 bases from V and 7 bases from J; bases unmatched to any gene: 12. The germline CDR1 and CDR2 sequences are SGHTA and FQGNSA. CDR3 protein: CASSSTGTSLREQYF. As DNA, the CDR3 is TGTGCCAGCAGCTCAACCGGGACTAGTCTTCGAGAGCAGTACTTC.

This rearrangement joins TRBV2 to TRBJ1-1; D is possibly TRBD1 (6 bases). V was pared by 0 bases and J by 2 bases, with 22 bases between. The germline V gene has CDR1 SNHLY and CDR2 FYNNEI. The CDR3 sequence is 19 residues long. CDR3: CASSEAEVGGEGYNTEAFF. CDR3 coding DNA: TGTGCCAGCAGTGAAGCGGAAGTAGGGGGGGAGGGTTATAACACTGAAGCTTTCTTT.

This clone was observed a single time. The chain joins TRBV9 to TRBJ2-3; 9 positions match TRBD2. In germline, CDR1 is SGDLS, CDR2 YYNGEE. The V segment lost 2 bases and the J segment 5 bases; nucleotides outside the gene matches: 6. The CDR3 runs 15 residues. The CDR3 loop reads CASSVGGGEVDTQYF. CDR3 DNA sequence: TGTGCCAGCAGCGTCGGCGGGGGGGAGGTAGATACGCAGTATTTT.

The chain joins TRBV7-2 to TRBJ2-3; D may be TRBD2 (7 bases). Germline CDR1 reads SGHTA; CDR2 reads FQGNSA. Trimming removed 5 bases from V and 4 bases from J, with 10 bases in between. The CDR3 has 13 amino acids. The CDR3: CASSGRGADTQYF. CDR3 bases: TGTGCCAGCAGCGGGAGGGGGGCAGATACGCAGTATTTT. Full variable domain (remainder filled in from reference TRBV7-2 and TRBJ2-3): GAGVSQSPSNKVTEKGKDVELRCDPISGHTALYWYRQSLGQGLEFLIYFQGNSAPDKSGLPSDRFSAERTGGSVSTLTIQRTQQEDSAVYLCASSGRGADTQYFGPGTRLTVL.

The chain uses TRBV6-5 and TRBJ1-4; a possible D gene is TRBD1 (6 bases). CDR1 MNHEY and CDR2 SVGAGI come from the germline V gene. The CDR3 runs to 16 residues. With 2 bases removed from V and 3 bases from J, the gap between germline ends came to 13 bases. In DNA, the CDR3 is TGTGCCAGCAGTTACACAAACTACAGGGCTAATGAAAAACTGTTTTTT. Amino acid sequence: CASSYTNYRANEKLFF.

In its sample, this clone was seen a few times. V and J are TRBV11-2 and TRBJ2-7; 7 bases agree with TRBD1. The junction had 4 bases not matched to a gene; V was cut back by 5 bases and J by 0 bases. CDR1 is SGHAT and CDR2 is FQNNGV in the germline V gene. The CDR3 consists of 14 residues. CDR3 protein: CASSKGQLSYEQYF. CDR3 in DNA: TGTGCCAGCAGCAAGGGACAGCTCTCCTACGAGCAGTACTTC.

This sequence joins TRBV10-1 and TRBJ2-7, with a possible D match to TRBD2 (7 bases). There are 15 residues in the CDR3. CDR1 is WNHNN, CDR2 SYGVQD, per germline (reference sequence). With 2 bases removed from V and 7 bases from J, the gap between germline ends came to 18 bases. CDR3 sequence reads: CASSEASGGPAEQYF. DNA for the CDR3: TGCGCCAGCAGTGAGGCGTCGGGGGGCCCCGCGGAGCAGTACTTC.

This chain joins TRBV7-9 and TRBJ2-5, with unresolved D. The CDR3 has 11 residues. V lost 5 bases and J lost 8, with 9 bases in between. Germline V gives CDR1 SEHNR, CDR2 FQNEAQ (reference sequence). The CDR3 loop is CASSPSLTQYF. DNA of the CDR3: TGTGCCAGCAGCCCTTCCTTAACCCAGTACTTC. Full variable domain (remainder filled in from reference TRBV7-9 and TRBJ2-5): DTGVSQNPRHKITKRGQNVTFRCDPISEHNRLYWYRQTLGQGPEFLTYFQNEAQLEKSRLLSDRFSAERPKGSFSTLEIQRTEQGDSAMYLCASSPSLTQYFGPGTRLLVL.

V gene TRBV18 combines with J gene TRBJ1-5; 7 bases fit TRBD1. Germline assignment: CDR1 KGHSH and CDR2 LQKENI. The CDR3 contains 15 residues. Trimming cost V 5 bases and J 6 bases; bases outside gene matches: 10. CDR3 nucleotide sequence: TGTGCCAGCTCAAAAGAGGACAGGCTCGGTCAGCCCCAGCATTTT. Its protein product is CASSKEDRLGQPQHF.

This clone appeared once. This chain uses TRBV15 with TRBJ1-4; no firm D call. The germline V gene has CDR1 LNHNV and CDR2 YYDKDF (reference sequence). The ends were cut back, 1 base at V and 8 bases at J, with 14 bases in the middle. The CDR3 runs 15 residues. The CDR3 DNA reads as TGTGCCACCAGCAGAGGAGGCCACACGAGGGAAAAACTGTTTTTT. Its translation is CATSRGGHTREKLFF.

This clone was seen a few times. The chain employs TRBV7-9 and TRBJ2-4, with a possible D match to TRBD1 (6 bases). Between the trimmed V and J ends, which lost 6 bases and 11 bases, there was a span of 14 bases. CDR1 SEHNR and CDR2 FQNEAQ come from the germline V gene (reference sequence). The CDR3 length is 12 residues. The CDR3 DNA follows: TGTGCCAGCAGTGGCAGGGGTAACTTTCAGTACTTC. This translates into CASSGRGNFQYF.

The rearrangement uses TRBV3-1 (or the pseudogene TRBV3-2) and TRBJ2-7; 8 positions agree with TRBD2. The V and J ends lost 1 base and 2 bases, in that order; junction bases with no gene match: 7. The CDR3 contains 16 residues. CDR1 is LGHDT, CDR2 YNNKEL, per germline (reference sequence). The CDR3 DNA follows: TGTGCCAGCAGCCAAGGAGCCCCGGGAGGGGCCTACGAGCAGTACTTC. This sequence encodes CASSQGAPGGAYEQYF.

V and J are TRBV9 and TRBJ2-3, with D possibly being TRBD2 (6 bases). Germline loops: CDR1 SGDLS, CDR2 YYNGEE. CDR3 length: 18 residues. The ends were cut back, 1 base at V and 7 bases at J, with 25 bases in the middle. Here the CDR3 reads CASSVLGDFGETANTQYF. The CDR3 nucleotides are TGTGCCAGCAGCGTACTAGGGGACTTCGGTGAGACAGCAAATACGCAGTATTTT. The entire variable domain, with the rest obtained from reference TRBV9 and TRBJ2-3, is as follows: DSGVTQTPKHLITATGQRVTLRCSPRSGDLSVYWYQQSLDQGLQFLIQYYNGEERAKGNILERFSAQQFPDLHSELNLSSLELGDSALYFCASSVLGDFGETANTQYFGPGTRLTVL.

The chain combines TRBV12-3 or TRBV12-4 with TRBJ1-1; no clear D. This CDR3 contains 12 residues. Trimming stripped 6 bases from V and 3 bases from J, with 8 bases between. CDR3 DNA: TGTGCCAGCAGCTGGGCCCACACTGAAGCTTTCTTT. Its protein is CASSWAHTEAFF.

A few counts support this clone. The V call is TRBV7-3, the J call TRBJ2-1; D is possibly TRBD1 (6 bases). Germline CDR1 and CDR2: SGHTA and FQGTGA. V was trimmed by 3 bases and J by 0 bases, leaving 9 bases between them. The CDR3 sequence is 15 residues long. CDR3 sequence (DNA): TGTGCCAGCAGCTTGTCCAGGGGCTCCTACAATGAGCAGTTCTTC. Its translation: CASSLSRGSYNEQFF.

This chain links TRBV3-1 (or the pseudogene TRBV3-2) with TRBJ2-7, with D possibly matching TRBD2 (6 bases). Trimming took 0 bases from V and 6 from J, leaving 18 bases between them. Per the germline V gene, CDR1 is LGHDT and CDR2 is YNNKEL (reference sequence). The CDR3 loop spans 16 amino acids. The CDR3 DNA follows: TGTGCCAGCAGCCAAGATCTTTTCGGGGGTGCGGGCGAGCAGTACTTC. Amino acids: CASSQDLFGGAGEQYF.

The chain recombines TRBV7-9 with TRBJ1-1; possibly TRBD1 for D (6 bases). Germline CDR1 and CDR2: SEHNR and FQNEAQ (reference sequence). Trimming removed 1 base from V and 8 bases from J, with 14 bases in between. CDR3 length: 14 residues. The CDR3 DNA reads as TGTGCCAGCAGCTTAGAACCAGGGGTCAGCGAAGCTTTCTTT. Its translation: CASSLEPGVSEAFF.

The V and J genes are TRBV18 and TRBJ2-1; 11 bases agree with TRBD1. The germline gives CDR1 KGHSH, CDR2 LQKENI. V was pared by 3 bases and J by 6 bases, with 10 bases of the junction left unmatched. The length of the CDR3 is 17 residues. Here the CDR3 reads CASSPRPGQGVVNEQFF. The CDR3 DNA reads as TGTGCCAGCTCACCCCGACCGGGACAGGGGGTCGTCAATGAGCAGTTCTTC.

The chain uses TRBV30 and TRBJ2-5; TRBD1 agrees at 9 bases. The length of the CDR3 is 15 residues. V lost 2 bases to trimming and J lost 2 bases; unmatched junction nucleotides: 6. The germline V gene has CDR1 GTSNPN and CDR2 SVGIG (reference sequence). The CDR3 spells CAWSQTGGPQETQYF. The CDR3 DNA reads as TGTGCCTGGAGTCAAACAGGGGGCCCGCAAGAGACCCAGTACTTC.

The chain is built from TRBV5-6 and TRBJ2-5, with 10 nucleotides matching TRBD2. The V and J ends lost 2 bases and 5 bases, in that order; junction bases with no gene match: 3. This CDR3 region has 14 residues. In germline, CDR1 is SGHDT, CDR2 YYEEEE. CDR3 sequence: CASSFSSGGETQYF. CDR3 nucleotides: TGTGCCAGCAGCTTTAGTAGCGGGGGGGAGACCCAGTACTTC.

This chain uses TRBV19 with TRBJ1-1; D unresolved. In germline, CDR1 is LNHDA, CDR2 SQIVND (reference sequence). CDR3 size: 14 residues. Trimming took 5 bases from V and 1 from J, leaving 11 bases between them. The CDR3 sequence is CASSSRTENTEAFF. Written as DNA, the CDR3 is TGTGCCAGTAGTTCCAGGACTGAGAACACTGAAGCTTTCTTT.

This chain connects TRBV19 to TRBJ1-4; D is ambiguous. V was shortened by 6 bases and J by 3 bases, with 11 bases between the two germline ends. The CDR3 has 14 amino acids. The germline V gene has CDR1 LNHDA and CDR2 SQIVND (reference sequence). CDR3 sequence reads: CASRPARANEKLFF. Written as DNA, the CDR3 is TGTGCCAGTAGACCTGCACGGGCTAATGAAAAACTGTTTTTT.

In DNA, the CDR3 is TGTGCCAGCAGCGTCACAGGGGGCGCAAGTGCCTCCTACGAGCAGTACTTC. Protein product: CASSVTGGASASYEQYF. V gene TRBV9 combines with J gene TRBJ2-7; 9 positions agree with TRBD1. This CDR3 is 17 amino acids long. After removal of 2 bases from V and 0 bases from J, the junction contained 9 bases not matched to a gene. In germline, CDR1 is SGDLS, CDR2 YYNGEE.

This chain links TRBV10-3 with TRBJ1-2; D call uncertain. The CDR3 sequence is 13 residues long. Trimming left V 7 bases short and J 1 base short, with 10 bases between. Germline CDR1 reads ENHRY; CDR2 reads SYGVKD. The CDR3 reads CAIMEASNYGYTF. CDR3 coding DNA: TGTGCCATCATGGAGGCCAGTAACTATGGCTACACCTTC.

This clone has just a few counts. This chain joins TRBV5-1 and TRBJ1-1; 7 bases agree with TRBD1. The J segment lost 7 bases and the V segment lost 2 bases, leaving 11 bases of the junction unmatched. This CDR3 region has 15 residues. From germline, CDR1 is SGHRS and CDR2 YFSETQ. In DNA, the CDR3 is TGCGCCAGCAGCTTACAGGGGATAGTGGGGAGTGAAGCTTTCTTT. Translation: CASSLQGIVGSEAFF.

The genes are TRBV9 and TRBJ1-1; 8 positions match TRBD1. Trimming removed 5 bases from V and 1 base from J; junction bases left unmatched: 4. From germline, CDR1 is SGDLS and CDR2 YYNGEE. The CDR3 spans 14 residues. The CDR3 DNA is TGTGCCAGCAGGACGGGACAGGAGAACACTGAAGCTTTCTTT. Translation: CASRTGQENTEAFF.

V and J are TRBV3-1 (or the pseudogene TRBV3-2) and TRBJ1-1; 9 bases are shared with TRBD1. V gave up 4 bases and J gave up 7 bases; unmatched junction bases: 10. CDR1 and CDR2 (germline): LGHDT, YNNKEL (reference sequence). The CDR3 is 15 amino acids. In nucleotides, the CDR3 is TGTGCCAGCAGCCTCACCGGGACAGGGAAACGTGAAGCTTTCTTT. Its translation is CASSLTGTGKREAFF.

The J gene is TRBJ2-7, the V gene TRBV29-1; the D gene is possibly TRBD2 (7 bases). V shed 6 bases and J shed 2 bases, with 20 bases lying between them. Germline V gene lookup returns CDR1 SQVTM and CDR2 ANQGSEA. The CDR3 is made up of 15 amino acids. The CDR3 coding sequence is TGCAGCGTCGGGGGCGGGCGGGGGCCCACCTACGAGCAGTACTTC. Protein: CSVGGGRGPTYEQYF.